This entry lists 11 T cell receptor beta chains sequenced from one sample in a study of blood T cell repertoires in COVID-19. The protocol was immunoSEQ multiplex PCR, while the TCRdb copy is restricted to in-frame clones and leaves out a portion. In the table there are hundreds of thousands of clones, roughly 76% of which are singletons. The specimen was peripheral blood. These receptors were obtained from a woman aged 80 or over with COVID-19, enrolled during active disease.

This clone occurred once. V and J are TRBV2 and TRBJ2-1, with 8 bases identical to TRBD1. This CDR3 region has 16 residues. The germline gives CDR1 SNHLY, CDR2 FYNNEI. Unmatched junction bases numbered 14, after V lost 6 bases and J lost 7 bases. The CDR3 sequence is CASSPALGQVLNEQFF. CDR3 nucleotide sequence: TGTGCCAGCAGCCCAGCTCTGGGACAGGTTCTGAATGAGCAGTTCTTC.

This chain connects TRBV5-1 to TRBJ2-2; D ambiguous. The length of the CDR3 is 13 residues. Trimming shortened V by 2 bases and J by 7 bases, and 9 bases separated the two germline ends. Germline CDR1 reads SGHRS; CDR2 reads YFSETQ. The CDR3 spells CASSFRSDGELFF. The CDR3 coding sequence is TGCGCCAGCAGCTTTCGGTCCGACGGGGAGCTGTTTTTT.

This chain joins TRBV7-3 and TRBJ2-1; TRBD2 agrees at 11 bases. The germline V gene encodes CDR1 SGHTA and CDR2 FQGTGA. V trimming: 5 bases; J trimming: 3 bases; junction bases outside the gene matches: 9. The CDR3 consists of 17 residues. DNA for the CDR3: TGTGCCAGCAGCCGAAAAAAGACTAGCGGGAACTACAATGAGCAGTTCTTC. Protein sequence: CASSRKKTSGNYNEQFF. The complete variable domain, with remaining parts taken from reference TRBV7-3 and TRBJ2-1, reads GAGVSQTPSNKVTEKGKYVELRCDPISGHTALYWYRQSLGQGPEFLIYFQGTGAADDSGLPNDRFFAVRPEGSVSTLKIQRTERGDSAVYLCASSRKKTSGNYNEQFFGPGTRLTVL.

V gene TRBV5-4 combines with J gene TRBJ1-2; possible D gene TRBD1, 5 bases. Germline loops: CDR1 SGHNT, CDR2 YYREEE (reference sequence). Trimming removed 0 bases from V and 5 bases from J, with 14 bases in between. The CDR3 covers 15 residues. The CDR3 loop reads CASSLASGTTYGYTF. CDR3 sequence (DNA): TGTGCCAGCAGCTTGGCCTCAGGGACTACTTATGGCTACACCTTC.

This chain uses TRBV5-1 with TRBJ2-4, with D tentatively TRBD1 (5 bases). V gave up 7 bases and J gave up 1 base, with 18 bases separating them. The CDR3 is 16 amino acids. The germline CDR1 and CDR2 sequences are SGHRS and YFSETQ. The CDR3 DNA sequence: TGCGCCAGCTCAGAAGTAGGGGTTTTGGCCAAAAACATTCAGTACTTC. This encodes CASSEVGVLAKNIQYF.

V and J are TRBV7-6 and TRBJ2-3, with 7 bases that match TRBD2. Germline V lookup: CDR1 SGHVS, CDR2 FNYEAQ. With V trimmed by 5 bases and J by 6 bases, 14 bases remained unmatched. The CDR3 loop spans 16 amino acids. The CDR3 spells CASSAQVSGAGDTQYF. CDR3 DNA sequence: TGTGCCAGCAGCGCCCAAGTCAGCGGGGCGGGGGATACGCAGTATTTT.

V is TRBV2 and J is TRBJ2-1, with TRBD2 matching 7 bases. The CDR3 loop spans 15 amino acids. The junction had 9 bases not matched to a gene; V was cut back by 8 bases and J by 2 bases. CDR1 SNHLY and CDR2 FYNNEI come from the germline V gene. CDR3 in DNA: TGTGCCAGCTTACCCGGGACTACGCCCTACAATGAGCAGTTCTTC. Translation gives CASLPGTTPYNEQFF. The variable domain in full, completed from reference TRBV2 and TRBJ2-1, reads EPEVTQTPSHQVTQMGQEVILRCVPISNHLYFYWYRQILGQKVEFLVSFYNNEISEKSEIFDDQFSVERPDGSNFTLKIRSTKLEDSAMYFCASLPGTTPYNEQFFGPGTRLTVL.

This clone was picked up a small number of times. The genes are TRBV29-1 and TRBJ1-2; possibly TRBD1 for D (5 bases). Looked up from germline, CDR1 is SQVTM and CDR2 is ANQGSEA. Trimming took off 2 bases at V and 2 bases at J, with 12 bases between the two ends. The CDR3 contains 14 residues. The CDR3 reads CSVESGRVNYGYTF. CDR3 nucleotides: TGCAGCGTTGAATCAGGCAGGGTCAACTATGGCTACACCTTC.

This clone has just one count. V gene TRBV19 combines with J gene TRBJ1-5; tentatively, D is TRBD1 (5 bases). Per germline, CDR1 LNHDA and CDR2 SQIVND (reference sequence). Trimming left V 7 bases short and J 5 bases short, with 15 bases between. The CDR3 consists of 14 residues. The CDR3 DNA reads as TGTGCCAGTACCCCTCCCGGGGGTTATCAGCCCCAGCATTTT. It encodes CASTPPGGYQPQHF.

J is TRBJ1-1 and V is TRBV30; 7 bases match TRBD1. The trim removed 0 bases at V and 5 bases at J, leaving 9 bases unmatched. The CDR3 has 15 residues. The germline gives CDR1 GTSNPN, CDR2 SVGIG (reference sequence). The CDR3 is CAWSVSRGLRTEAFF. CDR3 bases: TGTGCCTGGAGTGTATCTAGGGGGCTAAGGACTGAAGCTTTCTTT.

This clone was detected once. The chain joins TRBV19 to TRBJ1-1; possible D gene TRBD1, 6 bases. Trimming took 7 bases from V and 5 from J, leaving 14 bases between them. The germline V gene encodes CDR1 LNHDA and CDR2 SQIVND (reference sequence). The length of the CDR3 is 13 residues. The CDR3 here is CASIIQGGTEAFF. CDR3 bases: TGTGCCAGTATCATACAGGGAGGGACTGAAGCTTTCTTT. The variable domain in full, completed from reference TRBV19 and TRBJ1-1, reads DGGITQSPKYLFRKEGQNVTLSCEQNLNHDAMYWYRQDPGQGLRLIYYSQIVNDFQKGDIAEGYSVSREKKESFPLTVTSAQKNPTAFYLCASIIQGGTEAFFGQGTRLTVV.